This T cell receptor beta chain was captured in a study of blood T cell repertoires in COVID-19. In the study overall: Nucleic acid was either cDNA or gDNA, and it came from T cells, B-cell-depleted T cells, or PBMCs.

Original data processing: By means of reference gene primer amplification, nucleated cell counts were estimated. Some clones are missing from TCRdb's copy, which holds only in-frame ones; the method was immunoSEQ multiplex PCR. V and J calls and clone size follow that table, whereas D and trimming were derived from the DNA. Of a few hundred thousand clones listed, about 86% are singletons. The CDR3 contains 16 residues. Looked up from germline, CDR1 is LGHNA and CDR2 is YSLEER. Germline trimming cut 4 bases from V and 4 bases from J; bases unmatched to any gene: 6. Material for sequencing was PBMCs or T cells enriched from blood (not recorded which). The receptor was isolated from a woman in her 40s with acute COVID-19. The V and J genes are TRBV4-3 and TRBJ1-6; 8 bases agree with TRBD1. The CDR3 region has the DNA TGCGCCAGCAGCCCCCGAACAGGGGGGTATAATTCACCCCTCCACTTT. It translates to CASSPRTGGYNSPLHF.